The rows below give T cell receptor beta chains drawn from one sample of a study of T-cell reconstitution after alpha-beta-depleted transplantation in children. TCRdb passed the PCR reads through MiXCR, listing each CDR3 protein once. Of some 150,000 distinct CDR3 sequences in the sample, more than 8% are singletons; the top ten hold about a sixth. The sequencing here drew on PBMCs, mostly from graft donor cells, taken 180 days after TCRalphabeta/CD19-depleted stem cell transplant. The receptors here all came from a female patient between 2 and 15 years old who had a stem cell transplant for congenital amegakaryocytic thrombocytopenia, so the T cells may come from the graft donor. Each CDR3 is given with its conserved first and last residue. A D gene is named only where the DNA matches it firmly. Only some rows state a clone size, as once, few, many or a class for expanded clones.

V gene	clone size	J gene	CDR3 length	D gene	CDR3 DNA	CDR3 protein
TRBV20-1	.	TRBJ2-5	15	TRBD2	TGCAGTGCTAGAGATCCACAGCGGGAGGAAGAGACCCAGTACTTC	CSARDPQREEETQYF
TRBV28	many	TRBJ2-3	18	.	TGTGCCAGCAGTTCATGGATGGTGCGGGATTACTTCACAGATACGCAGTATTTT	CASSSWMVRDYFTDTQYF
TRBV20-1	many	TRBJ2-5	14	TRBD2	TGCAGTGCGAGGGGACTAGGAGGATCGGAGACCCAGTACTTC	CSARGLGGSETQYF
TRBV18	many	TRBJ2-7	15	.	TGTGCCAGCTCACTAATCCGGGTCCACTCCTACGAGCAGTACTTC	CASSLIRVHSYEQYF
TRBV30	few	TRBJ2-7	12	TRBD1	TGTGCCTGGGACAGGGATACCTACGAGCAGTACTTC	CAWDRDTYEQYF
TRBV24-1	medium-sized	TRBJ1-1	13	.	TGTGCCACCAGTGATGACCGACGGACGGAAGCTTTCTTT	CATSDDRRTEAFF
TRBV5-1	many	TRBJ1-4	15	.	TGCGCCAGCAGCTTGGCAGAGCGGGCTAATGAAAAACTGTTTTTT	CASSLAERANEKLFF
TRBV5-1	many	TRBJ1-1	16	.	TGCGCCAGCAGGTTGCATTCTGGCGGTCTGAACACTGAAGCTTTCTTT	CASRLHSGGLNTEAFF
TRBV7-2	many	TRBJ1-3	15	.	TGTGCCAGCAGCTTCCCTGGGGGTGCTGGAAACACCATATATTTT	CASSFPGGAGNTIYF
TRBV7-9	many	TRBJ2-1	17	TRBD1	TGTGCCAGCAGCTCCAAACAGGGGCTTTTACAGAACAATGAGCAGTTCTTC	CASSSKQGLLQNNEQFF
TRBV3-1	many	TRBJ2-1	15	.	TGTGCCAGCAGCCAAGATCTAGAGGATAGGAATGAGCAGTTCTTC	CASSQDLEDRNEQFF
TRBV4-3	.	TRBJ2-5	16	.	TGCGCCAGCAGCCAAGGGTCTCGGAGTAATGGAGAGACCCAGTACTTC	CASSQGSRSNGETQYF
TRBV20-1	once	TRBJ2-2	16	.	TGCAGTGCTAGAGGTGTTCTGGACTTCGGCACCGGGGAGCTGTTTTTT	CSARGVLDFGTGELFF
TRBV20-1	many	TRBJ1-2	10	.	TGCAGTCCAGCTAACTATGGCTACACCTTC	CSPANYGYTF
TRBV20-1	few	TRBJ1-5	15	.	TGCAGTGCTAGAAGCCTTACAGGGAACAATCAGCCCCAGCATTTT	CSARSLTGNNQPQHF
TRBV27	many	TRBJ2-2	13	.	TGTGCCAGCAGTAGATTGGACACCGGGGAGCTGTTTTTT	CASSRLDTGELFF
TRBV7-9	few	TRBJ2-7	13	TRBD1	TGTGCCAGCAGCCCTCAGGGGGACAACGAGCAGTACTTC	CASSPQGDNEQYF
TRBV5-1	.	TRBJ2-2	9	.	TGCGCCAGCACCGGGGAGCTGTTTTTT	CASTGELFF
TRBV6-5	.	TRBJ1-6	15	.	TGTGCCAGCAGTTACCCGGGGCAAGAAGATTCACCCCTCCACTTT	CASSYPGQEDSPLHF
TRBV28	many	TRBJ2-5	13	.	TGTGCCAGCAGTTTCCAGTTTACCGAGACCCAGTACTTC	CASSFQFTETQYF
TRBV5-1	.	TRBJ2-2	15	TRBD2	TGCGCCAGCGGGAGCGGGGGCCTGGGCACCGGGGAGCTGTTTTTT	CASGSGGLGTGELFF
TRBV11-2	few	TRBJ2-3	17	TRBD1	TGTGCCAGCATCCCGGGTGCACGGGACAGCAACACAGATACGCAGTATTTT	CASIPGARDSNTDTQYF
TRBV28	few	TRBJ2-5	15	.	TGTGCCAGCAGTGCCCACATCCCCTCCCGGGAGACCCAGTACTTC	CASSAHIPSRETQYF
TRBV6-5	few	TRBJ2-7	14	TRBD2	TGTGCCAGCAGTTACGGGACTAGCGGGTACGAGCAGTACTTC	CASSYGTSGYEQYF
TRBV4-3	.	TRBJ2-7	15	.	TGCGCCAGCAGCCAAGTGTACCCCGGGACCTACGAGCAGTACTTC	CASSQVYPGTYEQYF
TRBV11-2	few	TRBJ1-6	12	.	TGTGCCGAGGACGTTGAGAGTTCACCCCTCCACTTT	CAEDVESSPLHF
TRBV4-1	many	TRBJ2-1	15	.	TGCGCCAGCAGCCAACGACTCCTATTCTACAATGAGCAGTTCTTC	CASSQRLLFYNEQFF
TRBV12-3/TRBV12-4	few	TRBJ2-3	19	.	TGTGCCAGCAGCCCGAATCCCTGGGGTGCTAGCACTAGCACAGATACGCAGTATTTT	CASSPNPWGASTSTDTQYF
TRBV7-2	.	TRBJ2-1	15	.	TGTGCCAGCAGCTCCGGGAGAGGGCGTTACAATGAGCAGTTCTTC	CASSSGRGRYNEQFF
TRBV20-1	many	TRBJ1-5	14	.	TGCAGTGCTAGAGATACCTTGGTGAATCAGCCCCAGCATTTT	CSARDTLVNQPQHF
TRBV4-2	.	TRBJ1-2	13	.	TGTGCCAGCAGCCCTGGGGACCTCTATGGCTACACCTTC	CASSPGDLYGYTF
TRBV2	.	TRBJ2-5	15	TRBD1	TGTGCCAGCAGTGCGACGACAGGGGGCTGGGAGACCCAGTACTTC	CASSATTGGWETQYF
TRBV20-1	many	TRBJ1-5	15	.	TGCAGTGCTCCAACGACACCGTATAGCAATCAGCCCCAGCATTTT	CSAPTTPYSNQPQHF
TRBV20-1	few	TRBJ2-3	13	.	TGCAGTGCTATCCTCGGGACCACAGATACGCAGTATTTT	CSAILGTTDTQYF
TRBV7-9	few	TRBJ1-5	16	.	TGTGCCAGCAGCCCCGGGGGAACAGCGGACCATCAGCCCCAGCATTTT	CASSPGGTADHQPQHF
TRBV20-1	few	TRBJ2-7	14	TRBD1	TGCAGTGCCCGATTGGACAGGGCGATCTACGAGCAGTACTTC	CSARLDRAIYEQYF
TRBV4-2	few	TRBJ1-2	19	.	TGTGCCAGCAGCCAAGATCGACCGGGACTCCGAGGGATTAACTATGGCTACACCTTC	CASSQDRPGLRGINYGYTF
TRBV10-3	.	TRBJ1-2	12	.	TGTGCCATCAGGGACAGTACCTATGGCTACACCTTC	CAIRDSTYGYTF
TRBV5-1	many	TRBJ1-2	17	.	TGCGCCAGCAGCTTGGAAGCAGGGGTCGGCCTTTTCTATGGCTACACCTTC	CASSLEAGVGLFYGYTF
TRBV11-2	.	TRBJ2-4	13	TRBD1	TGTGCCAGCAGCTTAGCAACAGGGGATAAAGAGTACTTC	CASSLATGDKEYF
TRBV5-1	few	TRBJ2-1	15	.	TGCGCCAGCAGCTACAGGCGAGCGGACCACAATGAGCAGTTCTTC	CASSYRRADHNEQFF
TRBV11-2	.	TRBJ2-2	15	.	TGTGCCAGCAGCCTAACCTCGACAGGCACCGGGGAGCTGGTTTTT	CASSLTSTGTGELVF
TRBV6-2/TRBV6-3	once	TRBJ1-1	15	.	TGTGCCAGCAGTTACTCCAAATACGTGAACACTGAAGCTTTCTTT	CASSYSKYVNTEAFF
TRBV4-1	.	TRBJ2-3	16	.	TGCGCCAGCAGCCAAGAAAGCGGACAGAGCACAGATACGCAGTATTTT	CASSQESGQSTDTQYF
TRBV19	.	TRBJ2-3	15	TRBD2	TGTGCCAGTACCAGGGTAGCGGGCTTAGGAGATACGCAGTATTTT	CASTRVAGLGDTQYF
TRBV5-4	once	TRBJ2-2	14	.	TGTGCCAGCAGCTTGATCCGGGGCCCCGGGGAGCTGTTTTTT	CASSLIRGPGELFF
TRBV30	few	TRBJ2-1	14	TRBD2	TGTGCCTGGACTCCTGGACTAGCGGGAGATAGGCAGTTCTTC	CAWTPGLAGDRQFF
TRBV15	few	TRBJ2-6	18	.	TGTGCCACCAGCAGAGCTGAGGGGTGGAGCTCTGGGGCCAACGTCCTGACTTTC	CATSRAEGWSSGANVLTF
TRBV6-1	few	TRBJ1-2	15	TRBD1	TGTGCCAGCAGTGAACTGACAGGGGGCTCTGATGGCTACACCTTC	CASSELTGGSDGYTF
TRBV11-2	many	TRBJ1-2	16	.	TGTGCCAGCAGCTTAGAGGACTTCTCTCCTGACTATGGCTACACCTTC	CASSLEDFSPDYGYTF
TRBV7-2	many	TRBJ2-7	15	.	TGTGCCAGCAGCTTAGCCGGGACTGGAGCCTACGAGCAGTACTTC	CASSLAGTGAYEQYF
TRBV11-1	many	TRBJ2-1	18	TRBD2	TGTGCCAGCAGCCTCAGGACTAGCGGGATAAGCTCCTACAATGAGCAGTTCTTC	CASSLRTSGISSYNEQFF
TRBV28	many	TRBJ2-7	14	TRBD1	TGTGCCAGCCGGACCGGGACAGCTTCCTACGAGCAGTACTTC	CASRTGTASYEQYF
TRBV6-5	.	TRBJ2-2	16	TRBD2	TGTGCCAGCAGTTACTCCCCAGGACTAGCGGGAGGGGAGCTGTTTTTT	CASSYSPGLAGGELFF